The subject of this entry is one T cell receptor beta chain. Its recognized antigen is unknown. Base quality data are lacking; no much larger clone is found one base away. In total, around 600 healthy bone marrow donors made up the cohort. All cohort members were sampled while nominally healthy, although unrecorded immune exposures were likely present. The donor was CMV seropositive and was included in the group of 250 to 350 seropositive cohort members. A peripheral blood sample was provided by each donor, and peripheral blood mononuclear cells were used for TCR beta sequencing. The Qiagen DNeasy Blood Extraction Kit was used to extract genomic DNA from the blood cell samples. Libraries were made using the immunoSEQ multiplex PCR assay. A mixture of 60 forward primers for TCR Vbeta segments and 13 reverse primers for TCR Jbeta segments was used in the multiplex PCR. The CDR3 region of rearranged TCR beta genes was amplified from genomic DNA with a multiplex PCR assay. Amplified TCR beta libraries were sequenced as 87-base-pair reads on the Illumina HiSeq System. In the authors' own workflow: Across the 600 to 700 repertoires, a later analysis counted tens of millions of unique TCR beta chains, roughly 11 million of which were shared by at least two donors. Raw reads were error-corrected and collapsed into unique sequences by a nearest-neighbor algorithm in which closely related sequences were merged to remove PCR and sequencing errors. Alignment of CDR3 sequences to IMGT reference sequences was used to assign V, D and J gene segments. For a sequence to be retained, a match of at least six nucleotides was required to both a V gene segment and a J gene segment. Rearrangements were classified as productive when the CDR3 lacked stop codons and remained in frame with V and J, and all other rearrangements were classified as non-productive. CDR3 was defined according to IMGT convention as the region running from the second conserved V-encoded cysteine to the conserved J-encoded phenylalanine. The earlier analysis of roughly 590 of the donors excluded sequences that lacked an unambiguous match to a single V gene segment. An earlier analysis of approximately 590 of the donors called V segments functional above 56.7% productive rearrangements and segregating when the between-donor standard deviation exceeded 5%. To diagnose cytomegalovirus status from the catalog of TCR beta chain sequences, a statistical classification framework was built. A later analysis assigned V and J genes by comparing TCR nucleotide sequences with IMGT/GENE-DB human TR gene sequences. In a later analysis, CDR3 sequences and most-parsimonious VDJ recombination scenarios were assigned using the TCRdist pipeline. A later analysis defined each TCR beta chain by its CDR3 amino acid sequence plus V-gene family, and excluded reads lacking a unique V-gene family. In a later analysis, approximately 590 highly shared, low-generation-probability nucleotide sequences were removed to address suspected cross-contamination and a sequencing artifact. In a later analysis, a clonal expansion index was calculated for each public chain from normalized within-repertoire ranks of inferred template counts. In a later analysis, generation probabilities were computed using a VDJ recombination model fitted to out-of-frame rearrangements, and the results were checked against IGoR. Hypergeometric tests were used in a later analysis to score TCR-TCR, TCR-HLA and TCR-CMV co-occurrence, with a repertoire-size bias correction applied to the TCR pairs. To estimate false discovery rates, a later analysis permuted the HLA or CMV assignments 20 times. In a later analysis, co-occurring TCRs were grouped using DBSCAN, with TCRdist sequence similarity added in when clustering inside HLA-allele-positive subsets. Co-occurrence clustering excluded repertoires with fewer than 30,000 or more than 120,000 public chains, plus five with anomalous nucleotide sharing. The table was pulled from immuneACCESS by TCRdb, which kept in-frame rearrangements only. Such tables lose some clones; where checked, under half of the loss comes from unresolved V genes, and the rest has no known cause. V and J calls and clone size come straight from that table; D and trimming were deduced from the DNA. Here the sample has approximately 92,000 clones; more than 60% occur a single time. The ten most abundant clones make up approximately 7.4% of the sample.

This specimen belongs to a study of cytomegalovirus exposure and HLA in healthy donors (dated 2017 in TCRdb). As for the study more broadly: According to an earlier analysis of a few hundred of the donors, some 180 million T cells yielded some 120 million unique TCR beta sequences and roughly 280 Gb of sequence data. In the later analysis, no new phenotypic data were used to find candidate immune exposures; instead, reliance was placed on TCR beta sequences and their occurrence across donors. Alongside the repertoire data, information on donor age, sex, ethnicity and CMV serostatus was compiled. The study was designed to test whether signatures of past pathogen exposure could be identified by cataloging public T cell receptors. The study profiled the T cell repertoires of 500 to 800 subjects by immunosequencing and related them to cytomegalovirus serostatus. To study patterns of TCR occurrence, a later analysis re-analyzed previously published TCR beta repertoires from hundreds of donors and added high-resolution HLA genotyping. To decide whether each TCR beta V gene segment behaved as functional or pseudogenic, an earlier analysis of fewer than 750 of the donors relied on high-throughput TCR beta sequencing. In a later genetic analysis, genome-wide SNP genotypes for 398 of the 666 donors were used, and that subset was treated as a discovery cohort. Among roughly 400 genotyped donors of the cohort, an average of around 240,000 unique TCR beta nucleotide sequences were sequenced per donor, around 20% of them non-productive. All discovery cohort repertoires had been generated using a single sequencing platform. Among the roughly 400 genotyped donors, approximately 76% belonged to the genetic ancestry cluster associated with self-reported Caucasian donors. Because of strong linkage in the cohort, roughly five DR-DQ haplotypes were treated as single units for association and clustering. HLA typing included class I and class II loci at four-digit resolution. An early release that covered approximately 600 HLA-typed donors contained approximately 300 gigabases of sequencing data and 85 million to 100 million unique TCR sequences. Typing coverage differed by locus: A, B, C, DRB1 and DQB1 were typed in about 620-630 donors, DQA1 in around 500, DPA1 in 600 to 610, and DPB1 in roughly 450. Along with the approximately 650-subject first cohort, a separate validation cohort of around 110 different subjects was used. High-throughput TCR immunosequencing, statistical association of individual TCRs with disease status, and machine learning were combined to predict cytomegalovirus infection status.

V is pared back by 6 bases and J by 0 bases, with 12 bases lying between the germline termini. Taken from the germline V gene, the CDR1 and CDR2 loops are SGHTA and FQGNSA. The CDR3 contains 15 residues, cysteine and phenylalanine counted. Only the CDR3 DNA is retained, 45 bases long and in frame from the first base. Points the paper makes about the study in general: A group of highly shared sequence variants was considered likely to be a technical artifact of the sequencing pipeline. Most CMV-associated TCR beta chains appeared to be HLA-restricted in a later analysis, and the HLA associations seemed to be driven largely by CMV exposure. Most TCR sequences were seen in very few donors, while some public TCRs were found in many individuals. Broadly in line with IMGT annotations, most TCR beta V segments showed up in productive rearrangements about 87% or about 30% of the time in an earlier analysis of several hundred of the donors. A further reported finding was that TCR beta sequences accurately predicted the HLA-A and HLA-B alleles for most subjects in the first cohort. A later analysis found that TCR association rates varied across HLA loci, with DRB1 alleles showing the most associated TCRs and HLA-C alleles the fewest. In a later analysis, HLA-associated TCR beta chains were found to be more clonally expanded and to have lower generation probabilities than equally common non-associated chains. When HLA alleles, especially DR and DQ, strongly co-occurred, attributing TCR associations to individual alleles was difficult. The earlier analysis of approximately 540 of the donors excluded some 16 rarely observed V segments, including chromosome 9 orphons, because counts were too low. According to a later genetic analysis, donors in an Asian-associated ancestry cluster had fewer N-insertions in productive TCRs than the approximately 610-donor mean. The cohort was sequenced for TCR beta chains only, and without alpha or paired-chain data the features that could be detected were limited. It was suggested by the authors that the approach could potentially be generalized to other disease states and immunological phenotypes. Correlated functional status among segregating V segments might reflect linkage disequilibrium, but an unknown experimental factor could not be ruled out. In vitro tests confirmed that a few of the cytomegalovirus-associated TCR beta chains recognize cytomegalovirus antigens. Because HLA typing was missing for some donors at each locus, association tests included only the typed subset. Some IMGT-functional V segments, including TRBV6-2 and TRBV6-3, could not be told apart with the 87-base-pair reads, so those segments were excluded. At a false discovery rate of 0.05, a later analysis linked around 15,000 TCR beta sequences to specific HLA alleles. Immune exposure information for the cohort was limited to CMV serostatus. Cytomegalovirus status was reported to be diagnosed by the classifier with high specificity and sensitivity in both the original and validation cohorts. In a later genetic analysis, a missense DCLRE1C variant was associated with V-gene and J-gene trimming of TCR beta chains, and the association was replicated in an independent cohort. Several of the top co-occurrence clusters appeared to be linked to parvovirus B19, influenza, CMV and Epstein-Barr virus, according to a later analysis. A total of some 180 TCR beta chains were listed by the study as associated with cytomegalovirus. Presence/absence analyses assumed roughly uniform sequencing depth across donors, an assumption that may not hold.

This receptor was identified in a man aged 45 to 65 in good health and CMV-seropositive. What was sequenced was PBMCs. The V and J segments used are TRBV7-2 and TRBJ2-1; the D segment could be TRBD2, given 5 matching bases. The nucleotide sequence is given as TGTGCCAGCAGACTCCCGGGGAGCTCCTACAATGAGCAGTTCTTC. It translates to CASRLPGSSYNEQFF.